The T cell receptor beta chain under discussion was sequenced for a study of radiation and T cells in renal cell carcinoma. Time point here: blood 2 weeks post-SBRT. The treatment: 15 Gy SBRT to primary tumor, nephrectomy 4 weeks later. The germline V gene encodes CDR1 SGHAT and CDR2 FQDESV (reference sequence). V shed 1 base and J shed 4 bases, with 7 bases lying between them. This CDR3 comprises 13 residues. In this sample, this clone turned up a few times. This table comes from immunoSEQ multiplex PCR, and its TCRdb copy is limited to in-frame clones, with some not included. The sample gives some 150,000 clones, 87% of which show up once; 13% is in the top ten.

The specimen was blood, collected from a patient whose treatment included radiotherapy and nephrectomy. This chain joins TRBV11-1 and TRBJ1-1; D possibly corresponds to TRBD1 (5 bases). The sequence derives from a woman between 45 and 65 years old with renal cell carcinoma. Written as DNA, the CDR3 is TGTGCCAGCAGCTTAGTCGGGGGCACTGAAGCTTTCTTT. It is translated as CASSLVGGTEAFF.